The 27 T cell receptor beta chains presented below share a single source sample, sequenced in a study of OX40 agonist ivuxolimab in advanced cancers. Assay: immunoSEQ multiplex PCR; the TCRdb copy retains only in-frame clones and omits some. There are approximately 70,000 clones in the sample; roughly 90% occur only once, and approximately 0.99% lies in the top ten. The sequenced sample was CD4+ or CD8+ T cells sorted from blood, obtained in a trial of the OX40 agonist ivuxolimab. The receptors here all came from an adult with an advanced solid tumor such as melanoma, head and neck, liver or kidney cancer.

V and J are TRBV27 and TRBJ2-2; maybe TRBD1 (6 bases). This CDR3 is 15 amino acids long. CDR1 is MNHEY and CDR2 is SMNVEV in the germline V gene (reference sequence). Trimming cost V 5 bases and J 2 bases, with 12 bases left between them. For the CDR3, the DNA is TGTGCCAGCAGTGTGGGGGCTACTAACACCGGGGAGCTGTTTTTT. Translation gives CASSVGATNTGELFF.

The chain joins TRBV27 to TRBJ1-6; D may be TRBD1 (5 bases). The V gene's germline CDR1 is MNHEY and CDR2 SMNVEV (reference sequence). Trimming removed 2 bases from V and 10 bases from J, with 12 bases in between. This CDR3 region has 14 residues. The CDR3 reads CASSLRPGWSPLHF. In DNA form, the CDR3 reads TGTGCCAGCAGTTTAAGGCCAGGGTGGTCACCCCTCCACTTT.

As DNA, the CDR3 is TGTGCCAGCAGCCAAGCGGAGGGATCAGCGGGAGGGGGAGATACGCAGTATTTT. Amino acid sequence: CASSQAEGSAGGGDTQYF. The chain is built from TRBV4-2 and TRBJ2-3; TRBD2 matches 10 bases. The CDR3 is made up of 18 amino acids. CDR1 is LGHNA and CDR2 is YNFKEQ in the germline V gene. V was pared by 1 base and J by 5 bases, with 12 bases of the junction left unmatched.

The CDR3 sequence is CASSLGPEAGGTDTQYF. As DNA, the CDR3 is TGTGCCAGCAGCTTAGGCCCCGAAGCGGGGGGCACAGATACGCAGTATTTT. The chain links TRBV7-3 to TRBJ2-3; 8 bases fit TRBD2. Germline lookup yields CDR1 SGHTA and CDR2 FQGTGA. After removal of 2 bases from V and 1 base from J, the junction contained 8 bases not matched to a gene. The CDR3 runs 17 residues.

The chain links TRBV6-1 to TRBJ2-3; D remains unclear. Germline values: CDR1 MNHNS, CDR2 SASEGT. There are 14 residues in the CDR3. V lost 4 bases, J lost 1 base, and 9 bases lay in between. In DNA, the CDR3 is TGTGCCAGCAGTGCCCTGGCCCGCACAGATACGCAGTATTTT. It yields the protein CASSALARTDTQYF.

The chain is built from TRBV19 and TRBJ1-5, with D perhaps matching TRBD1 (6 bases). The length of the CDR3 is 15 residues. The V gene's germline CDR1 is LNHDA and CDR2 SQIVND (reference sequence). With 4 bases removed from V and 9 bases from J, the gap between germline ends came to 19 bases. The chain's CDR3 is CASSRETGTMGPQHF. CDR3 nucleotide sequence: TGTGCCAGTAGTAGAGAAACAGGGACCATGGGGCCCCAGCATTTT.

This clone was seen a few times. This sequence joins TRBV25-1 and TRBJ1-2, with D uncertain. This CDR3 is built from 12 residues. The V end lost 3 bases, the J end lost 8 bases, and 10 bases lay between the germline ends. The germline CDR1 and CDR2 sequences are MGHDK and SYGVNS. This CDR3 reads CASSEGRGGYTF. The CDR3, as DNA: TGTGCCAGCAGTGAGGGCAGAGGGGGCTACACCTTC.

This chain connects TRBV7-6 to TRBJ2-1; 9 bases are a match to TRBD2. CDR3 size: 16 residues. V lost 1 base and J lost 5; bases outside the gene matches: 6. From germline, CDR1 is SGHVS and CDR2 FNYEAQ. This CDR3 reads CASSLVSGRGDNEQFF. The CDR3 nucleotides are TGTGCCAGCAGCTTAGTTAGCGGGAGAGGGGACAATGAGCAGTTCTTC.

This chain joins TRBV5-1 and TRBJ1-4; 7 bases map to TRBD1. This CDR3 has 15 amino acids. V lost 2 bases to trimming and J lost 6 bases; unmatched junction nucleotides: 7. CDR1 and CDR2 (germline): SGHRS, YFSETQ. CDR3 amino acids: CASSLEGQIDEKLFF. For the CDR3, the DNA is TGCGCCAGCAGCTTAGAGGGACAGATAGATGAAAAACTGTTTTTT.

The gene calls are TRBV4-2 and TRBJ2-2, with D possibly matching TRBD2 (6 bases). Germline V gene data show CDR1 as LGHNA and CDR2 as YNFKEQ. The CDR3 sequence is 14 residues long. The V end was cut by 4 bases, the J end by 7 bases, with 13 bases between. The CDR3 coding sequence is TGTGCCAGCAGCCCCGAGGGACTTCTCGGGGAGCTGTTTTTT. Encoded protein: CASSPEGLLGELFF.

The chain is built from TRBV6-1 and TRBJ2-6, with D tentatively TRBD2 (5 bases). Trimming removed 11 bases from V and 0 bases from J, with 8 bases in between. From germline, CDR1 is MNHNS and CDR2 SASEGT. The CDR3 contains 13 residues. This CDR3 reads CAGRDSGANVLTF. As DNA, the CDR3 is TGTGCCGGCCGGGACTCTGGGGCCAACGTCCTGACTTTC.

The chain joins TRBV27 to TRBJ2-4, with a possible D match to TRBD2 (6 bases). This CDR3 is 16 amino acids long. CDR1 is MNHEY, CDR2 SMNVEV, per germline (reference sequence). Trimming cost V 4 bases and J 0 bases, with 13 bases left between them. CDR3 bases: TGTGCCAGCAGTTCTCAGCCCGGGGGAGCCAAAAACATTCAGTACTTC. This codes for CASSSQPGGAKNIQYF.

J is TRBJ1-4 and V is TRBV18; D not certain. The CDR3 consists of 12 residues. V lost 3 bases, J lost 8 bases, and 7 bases lay in between. Germline CDR1 and CDR2: KGHSH and LQKENI. The CDR3 loop reads CASSPDDEKLFF. Here the CDR3 DNA reads TGTGCCAGCTCACCGGACGACGAAAAACTGTTTTTT.

The V call is TRBV19, the J call TRBJ2-1, with D perhaps TRBD2 (6 bases). V was shortened by 7 bases and J by 3 bases, with 16 bases between the two germline ends. This CDR3 is built from 15 residues. Germline V gene data show CDR1 as LNHDA and CDR2 as SQIVND (reference sequence). CDR3 sequence (DNA): TGTGCCAGTACCGAGGAGGGGAACCGCTACAATGAGCAGTTCTTC. Translating gives CASTEEGNRYNEQFF.

This rearrangement joins TRBV9 to TRBJ1-5; the match to TRBD1 covers 7 bases. The CDR3 runs to 16 residues. V lost 0 bases to trimming and J lost 3 bases; unmatched junction nucleotides: 6. From germline, CDR1 is SGDLS and CDR2 YYNGEE. The CDR3 DNA reads as TGTGCCAGCAGCGTAGGGGGCGGGACAGCCAATCAGCCCCAGCATTTT. Amino acid sequence: CASSVGGGTANQPQHF.

This clone has just one count. The chain recombines TRBV5-1 with TRBJ2-3, with D perhaps TRBD1 or TRBD2 (5 bases each). Trimming pared 5 bases from V and 2 bases from J, leaving 18 bases between. Germline CDR1 reads SGHRS; CDR2 reads YFSETQ. The CDR3 spans 16 residues. CDR3 DNA sequence: TGCGCCAGCAGTTGGGCAAGTGGGGGACCCACAGATACGCAGTATTTT. Amino acids: CASSWASGGPTDTQYF.

In DNA, the CDR3 is TGTGCCAGTAGTATAGGTCGCGGTTCAGGCAGGAGCAATCAGCCCCAGCATTTT. Its protein is CASSIGRGSGRSNQPQHF. The V gene is TRBV19, the J gene TRBJ1-5; D remains unclear. Trimming pared 1 base from V and 1 base from J, leaving 17 bases between. Per germline, CDR1 LNHDA and CDR2 SQIVND (reference sequence). The CDR3 extends over 18 amino acids. Supplemented by reference TRBV19 and TRBJ1-5, the full variable domain reads DGGITQSPKYLFRKEGQNVTLSCEQNLNHDAMYWYRQDPGQGLRLIYYSQIVNDFQKGDIAEGYSVSREKKESFPLTVTSAQKNPTAFYLCASSIGRGSGRSNQPQHFGDGTRLSIL.

The chain joins TRBV6-1 to TRBJ1-2, with D unclear. The CDR3 runs 13 residues. CDR1 is MNHNS, CDR2 SASEGT, per germline. V was trimmed by 10 bases and J by 4 bases, leaving 16 bases between them. DNA of the CDR3: TGTGCCACCCCGGGCAGAAGTCTCTATGGCTACACCTTC. Translation: CATPGRSLYGYTF.

The V and J genes are TRBV5-6 and TRBJ1-2; TRBD1 matches at 7 bases. CDR3 length equals 13 residues. The V segment lost 5 bases and the J segment 6 bases; nucleotides outside the gene matches: 7. Germline V lookup: CDR1 SGHDT, CDR2 YYEEEE. The CDR3 coding sequence is TGTGCCAGCAGATTCGACAGGGACCATGGCTACACCTTC. As protein: CASRFDRDHGYTF.

V is TRBV5-1 and J is TRBJ2-7; perhaps TRBD1 as D (5 bases). V was shortened by 0 bases and J by 6 bases, with 7 bases between the two germline ends. The germline gives CDR1 SGHRS, CDR2 YFSETQ. The CDR3 totals 12 residues. In nucleotides, the CDR3 is TGCGCCAGCAGCTTGGCTGGGGCCGAGCAGTACTTC. This codes for CASSLAGAEQYF.

The V gene is TRBV9, the J gene TRBJ1-4; 8 bases fit TRBD1. The CDR3 runs to 15 residues. Germline CDR1 and CDR2: SGDLS and YYNGEE. Trimming took 2 bases from V and 7 from J; bases not matched to a gene: 7. The CDR3 here is CASSVSGQDFEKLFF. DNA for the CDR3: TGTGCCAGCAGCGTCTCGGGACAGGACTTTGAAAAACTGTTTTTT.

The chain is built from TRBV7-2 and TRBJ2-7, with 8 bases aligning to TRBD1. Losses at the gene ends were 6 bases for V and 4 bases for J; bases not matched to a gene: 11. The CDR3 is made up of 15 amino acids. The V gene's germline CDR1 is SGHTA and CDR2 FQGNSA. Here the CDR3 reads CASRFGQGLWYEQYF. CDR3 DNA: TGTGCCAGCAGGTTCGGACAGGGATTATGGTACGAGCAGTACTTC.

The chain joins TRBV5-1 to TRBJ1-1; D remains unclear. Germline-derived CDR1 and CDR2 are SGHRS and YFSETQ. CDR3 size: 14 residues. Trimming removed 0 bases at V and 6 bases at J, with 12 bases between. The DNA of the CDR3 is TGCGCCAGCAGCTTGGTTGGTTCGGGCGCTGAAGCTTTCTTT. The encoded protein is CASSLVGSGAEAFF.

A word on this clone: At one end the junction does not follow the germline gene, possibly because of a read error. V usage is TRBV7-6 and J usage is TRBJ2-7; 13 bases are shared with TRBD2. Per the germline V gene, CDR1 is SGHVS and CDR2 is FNYEAQ. This CDR3 contains 15 residues. CDR3 nucleotides: TGTGCCAGCAGCAAGACCGCCGGGACTAGCGGGACGCTGAACTTC. It specifies CASSKTAGTSGTLNF.

V gene TRBV5-5 combines with J gene TRBJ1-2, with 8 bases matching TRBD1. Germline V gene data show CDR1 as SGHKS and CDR2 as YYEKEE (reference sequence). V shed 4 bases, J shed 14 bases, and the junction held 13 bases outside the gene matches. The CDR3 runs to 13 residues. CDR3 residues: CASSRLQGADGTF. DNA for the CDR3: TGTGCCAGCAGCAGATTGCAGGGGGCAGATGGTACCTTC.

CDR3 amino acids: CASSLWVGDTQYF. The CDR3 nucleotides read TGCGCCAGCAGCTTGTGGGTCGGAGATACGCAGTATTTT. This chain links TRBV5-1 with TRBJ2-3; D remains unclear. With 1 base removed from V and 5 bases from J, the gap between germline ends came to 8 bases. Germline CDR1 and CDR2: SGHRS and YFSETQ. The CDR3 has 13 amino acids.

The chain links TRBV18 to TRBJ1-2; D gene unclear. The CDR3 sequence is 13 residues long. The germline V gene has CDR1 KGHSH and CDR2 LQKENI. With 4 bases removed from V and 7 bases from J, the gap between germline ends came to 13 bases. CDR3 nucleotide sequence: TGTGCCAGCTCACAACCGGTAGATTTTGGCTACACCTTC. Its translation: CASSQPVDFGYTF.